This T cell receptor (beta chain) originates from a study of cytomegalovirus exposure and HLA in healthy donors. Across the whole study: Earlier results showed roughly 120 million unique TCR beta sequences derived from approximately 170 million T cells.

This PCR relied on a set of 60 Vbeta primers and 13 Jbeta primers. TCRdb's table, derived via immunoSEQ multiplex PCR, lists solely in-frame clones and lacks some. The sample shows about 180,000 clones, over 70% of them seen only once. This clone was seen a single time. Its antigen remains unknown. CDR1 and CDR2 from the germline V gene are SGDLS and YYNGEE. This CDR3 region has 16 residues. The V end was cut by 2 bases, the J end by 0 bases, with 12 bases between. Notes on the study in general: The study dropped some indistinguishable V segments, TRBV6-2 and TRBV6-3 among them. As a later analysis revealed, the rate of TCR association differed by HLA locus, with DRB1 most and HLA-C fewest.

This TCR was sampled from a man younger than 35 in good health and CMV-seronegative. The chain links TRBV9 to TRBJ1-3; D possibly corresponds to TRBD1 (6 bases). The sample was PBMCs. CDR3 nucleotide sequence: TGTGCCAGCAGCGTTGGGGACATTAGCTCTGGAAACACCATATATTTT. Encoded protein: CASSVGDISSGNTIYF.